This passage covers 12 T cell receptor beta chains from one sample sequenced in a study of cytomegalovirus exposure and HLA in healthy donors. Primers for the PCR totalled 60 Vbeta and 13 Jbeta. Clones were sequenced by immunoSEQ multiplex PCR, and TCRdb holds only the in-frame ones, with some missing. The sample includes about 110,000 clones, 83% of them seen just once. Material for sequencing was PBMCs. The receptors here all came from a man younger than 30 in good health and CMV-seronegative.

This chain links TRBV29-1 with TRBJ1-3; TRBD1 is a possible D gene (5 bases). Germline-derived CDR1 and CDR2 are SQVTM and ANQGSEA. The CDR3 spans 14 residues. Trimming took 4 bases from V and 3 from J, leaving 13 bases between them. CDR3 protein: CSVVEQDLGNTIYF. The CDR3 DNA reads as TGCAGCGTTGTGGAACAGGATCTTGGAAACACCATATATTTT.

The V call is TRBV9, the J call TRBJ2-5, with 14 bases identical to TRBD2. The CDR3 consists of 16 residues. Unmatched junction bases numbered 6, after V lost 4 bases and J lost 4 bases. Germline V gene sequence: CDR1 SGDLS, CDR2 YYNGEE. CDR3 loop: CASSPGTSGSGETQYF. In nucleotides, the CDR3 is TGTGCCAGCAGCCCCGGGACTAGCGGGAGTGGAGAGACCCAGTACTTC.

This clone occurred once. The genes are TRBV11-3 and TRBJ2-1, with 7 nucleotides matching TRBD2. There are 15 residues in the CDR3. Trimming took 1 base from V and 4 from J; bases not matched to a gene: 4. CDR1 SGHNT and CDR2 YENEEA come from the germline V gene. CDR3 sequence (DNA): TGTGCCAGCAGCTTAGGTGGGACTATTTACAATGAGCAGTTCTTC. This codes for CASSLGGTIYNEQFF.

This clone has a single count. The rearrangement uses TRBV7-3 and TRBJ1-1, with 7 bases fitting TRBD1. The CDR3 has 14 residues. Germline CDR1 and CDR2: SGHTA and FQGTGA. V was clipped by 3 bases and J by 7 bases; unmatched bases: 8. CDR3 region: CASSFDRDAIEAFF. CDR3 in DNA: TGTGCCAGCAGCTTTGACAGGGACGCTATTGAAGCTTTCTTT.

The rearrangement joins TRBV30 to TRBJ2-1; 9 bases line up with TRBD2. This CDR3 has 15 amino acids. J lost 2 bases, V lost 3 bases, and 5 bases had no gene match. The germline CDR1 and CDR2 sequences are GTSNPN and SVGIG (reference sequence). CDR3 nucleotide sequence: TGTGCCTGGAGGGCCGCGGGGGGGCCCTACAATGAGCAGTTCTTC. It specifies CAWRAAGGPYNEQFF.

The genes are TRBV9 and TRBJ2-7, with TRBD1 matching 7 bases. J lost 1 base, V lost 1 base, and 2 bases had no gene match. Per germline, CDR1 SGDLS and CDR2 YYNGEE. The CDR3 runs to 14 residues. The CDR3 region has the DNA TGTGCCAGCAGCGTATCACAGGGGTCCTACGAGCAGTACTTC. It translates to CASSVSQGSYEQYF.

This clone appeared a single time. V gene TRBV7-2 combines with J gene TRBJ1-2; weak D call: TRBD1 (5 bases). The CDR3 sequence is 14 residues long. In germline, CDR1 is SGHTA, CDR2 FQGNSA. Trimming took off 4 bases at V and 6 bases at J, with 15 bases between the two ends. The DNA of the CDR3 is TGTGCCAGCAGCTCTCCGGCCTTAGGGGATGGCTACACCTTC. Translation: CASSSPALGDGYTF. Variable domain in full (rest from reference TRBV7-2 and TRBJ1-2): GAGVSQSPSNKVTEKGKDVELRCDPISGHTALYWYRQSLGQGLEFLIYFQGNSAPDKSGLPSDRFSAERTGGSVSTLTIQRTQQEDSAVYLCASSSPALGDGYTFGSGTRLTVV.

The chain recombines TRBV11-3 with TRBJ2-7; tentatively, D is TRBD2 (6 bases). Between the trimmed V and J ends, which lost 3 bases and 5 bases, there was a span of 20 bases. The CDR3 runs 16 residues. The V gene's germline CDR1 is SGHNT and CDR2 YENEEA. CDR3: CASSLVSTGARDEQYF. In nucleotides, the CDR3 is TGTGCCAGCAGCTTGGTATCGACGGGAGCTAGAGACGAGCAGTACTTC.

The CDR3 bases are TGTGCCAGCAGCTCAAGCACTAGCGGGAGAAACCAGACCCAGTACTTC. This sequence encodes CASSSSTSGRNQTQYF. The V gene is TRBV7-3, the J gene TRBJ2-5; TRBD2 agrees at 11 bases. V was clipped by 4 bases and J by 6 bases; unmatched bases: 10. This CDR3 has 16 amino acids. CDR1 and CDR2 from the germline V gene are SGHTA and FQGTGA.

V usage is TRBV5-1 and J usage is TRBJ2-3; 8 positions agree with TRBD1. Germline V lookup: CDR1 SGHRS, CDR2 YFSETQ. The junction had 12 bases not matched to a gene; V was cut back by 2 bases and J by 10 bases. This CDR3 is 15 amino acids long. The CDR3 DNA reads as TGCGCCAGCAGCTTTGAACAGGGGGGCTTGGGGTCGCAGTATTTT. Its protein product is CASSFEQGGLGSQYF.

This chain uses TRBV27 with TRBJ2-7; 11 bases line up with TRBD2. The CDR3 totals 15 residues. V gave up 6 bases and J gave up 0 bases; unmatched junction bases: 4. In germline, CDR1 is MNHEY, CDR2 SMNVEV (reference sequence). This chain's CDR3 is CASSTSGGPSYEQYF. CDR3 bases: TGTGCCAGCAGCACTAGCGGGGGACCCTCCTACGAGCAGTACTTC.

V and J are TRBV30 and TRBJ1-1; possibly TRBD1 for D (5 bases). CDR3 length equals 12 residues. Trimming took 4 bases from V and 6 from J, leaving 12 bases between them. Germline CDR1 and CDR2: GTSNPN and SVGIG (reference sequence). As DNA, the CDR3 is TGTGCCTGGATGGCAGGGAATGCTGAAGCTTTCTTT. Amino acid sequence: CAWMAGNAEAFF.